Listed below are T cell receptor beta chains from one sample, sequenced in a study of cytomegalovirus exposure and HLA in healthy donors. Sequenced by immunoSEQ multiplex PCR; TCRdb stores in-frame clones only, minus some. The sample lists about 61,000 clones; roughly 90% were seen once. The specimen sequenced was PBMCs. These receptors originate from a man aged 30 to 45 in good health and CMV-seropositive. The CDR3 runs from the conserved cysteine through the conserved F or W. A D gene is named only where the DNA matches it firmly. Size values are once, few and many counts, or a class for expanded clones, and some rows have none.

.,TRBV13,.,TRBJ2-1,CASSLTMREKGNEQFF,TGTGCCAGCAGCCTCACTATGAGGGAGAAAGGCAATGAGCAGTTCTTC
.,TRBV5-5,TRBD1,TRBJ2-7,CASSSTGAYEQYF,TGTGCCAGCAGCTCGACAGGGGCCTACGAGCAGTACTTC
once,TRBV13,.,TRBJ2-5,CASSREETQYF,TGTGCCAGCAGCCGCGAAGAGACCCAGTACTTC
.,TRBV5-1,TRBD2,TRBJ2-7,CASSLASGGAQWYEQYF,TGCGCCAGCAGCTTGGCAAGCGGGGGAGCCCAATGGTACGAGCAGTACTTC
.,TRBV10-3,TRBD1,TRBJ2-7,CAISESGTGTPAPIYEQYF,TGTGCCATCAGTGAGTCTGGGACAGGGACCCCGGCCCCTATCTACGAGCAGTACTTC
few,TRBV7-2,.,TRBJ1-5,CASSLGQSNQPQHF,TGTGCCAGCAGCTTAGGGCAAAGCAATCAGCCCCAGCATTTT
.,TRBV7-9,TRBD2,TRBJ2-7,CASSLAPGGGEQYF,TGTGCCAGCAGCTTAGCTCCGGGAGGCGGCGAGCAGTACTTC
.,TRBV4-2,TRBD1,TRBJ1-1,CASSQPDRGGTEAFF,TGTGCCAGCAGCCAACCGGACAGGGGAGGAACTGAAGCTTTCTTT
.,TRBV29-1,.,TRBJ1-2,CSVEHSPNFGYTF,TGCAGCGTTGAACACTCCCCCAACTTTGGCTACACCTTC
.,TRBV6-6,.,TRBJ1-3,CASSYNSDSSGNTIYF,TGTGCCAGCAGTTACAATTCGGACTCTTCTGGAAACACCATATATTTT
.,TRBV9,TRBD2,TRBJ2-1,CASSVVAFPGLAGAYNEQFF,TGTGCCAGCAGCGTAGTAGCCTTCCCGGGACTAGCGGGAGCCTACAATGAGCAGTTCTTC
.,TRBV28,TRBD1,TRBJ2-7,CASSPNRGMVSYEQYF,TGTGCCAGCAGTCCCAACAGGGGAATGGTGTCGTACGAGCAGTACTTC
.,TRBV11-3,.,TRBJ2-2,CASSSIDSWNTGELFF,TGTGCCAGCAGCTCCATAGACTCCTGGAACACCGGGGAGCTGTTTTTT